Listed below are T cell receptor beta chains from one sample, sequenced in a study of beta chain features in type 1 diabetes. Some clones are missing from TCRdb's copy, which holds only in-frame ones; the method was immunoSEQ multiplex PCR. In the table there are over 700,000 clones, 15% to 20% of which are singletons. Sequencing was carried out using naive CD4+ T cells from blood. The origin of the receptors is a woman younger than 30 in good health. Both conserved end residues are part of each CDR3. The order of the fields is V gene, J gene, clone size, D gene, CDR3 protein, CDR3 DNA. D genes are given only for firm matches. Size is omitted from some rows. Given values are once, few, many or a class for expanded clones.

V: TRBV4-3; J: TRBJ2-6; size: few; D: TRBD2; CDR3: CASSQSRGSGSRISGANVLTF; DNA: TGCGCCAGCAGCCAATCCAGGGGTAGCGGGAGCCGGATCTCTGGGGCCAACGTCCTGACTTTC
V: TRBV28; J: TRBJ1-3; size: few; D: .; CDR3: CASSRPRNSIPGNTIYF; DNA: TGTGCCAGCAGCCGGCCCAGAAATTCGATCCCTGGAAACACCATATATTTT
V: TRBV6-5; J: TRBJ2-7; size: .; D: .; CDR3: CASSRSGAYYEQYF; DNA: TGTGCCAGCAGTAGATCAGGGGCGTACTACGAGCAGTACTTC
V: TRBV6-6; J: TRBJ2-7; size: .; D: TRBD1; CDR3: CASSAFRTGSGEQYF; DNA: TGTGCCAGCAGTGCCTTCCGGACAGGGTCCGGGGAGCAGTACTTC
V: TRBV20-1; J: TRBJ2-5; size: few; D: .; CDR3: CSASVLWTQYF; DNA: TGCAGTGCTTCGGTTTTGTGGACCCAGTACTTC
V: TRBV7-8; J: TRBJ2-1; size: .; D: TRBD2; CDR3: CASSLAPSGRVGNEQFF; DNA: TGTGCCAGCAGCTTAGCGCCTAGCGGGAGAGTGGGCAATGAGCAGTTCTTC
V: TRBV10-3; J: TRBJ1-2; size: many; D: TRBD1; CDR3: CAISVLGGGPRYGYTF; DNA: TGTGCCATCAGTGTTTTAGGGGGCGGCCCCCGGTATGGCTACACCTTC
V: TRBV5-1; J: TRBJ2-2; size: .; D: .; CDR3: CASSLGPIETGELFF; DNA: TGCGCCAGCAGCTTGGGACCCATTGAGACCGGGGAGCTGTTTTTT
V: TRBV7-2; J: TRBJ2-5; size: .; D: TRBD1; CDR3: CASNPNRGQETQYF; DNA: TGTGCCAGCAACCCAAACAGGGGACAAGAGACCCAGTACTTC
V: TRBV5-8; J: TRBJ2-3; size: .; D: TRBD1; CDR3: CASSGRAGGLLVTDTQYF; DNA: TGTGCCAGCAGCGGTCGGGCAGGGGGCCTTCTCGTCACAGATACGCAGTATTTT
V: TRBV28; J: TRBJ1-1; size: few; D: .; CDR3: CASSLQVTEAFF; DNA: TGTGCCAGCAGTTTACAGGTCACTGAAGCTTTCTTT
V: TRBV6-6; J: TRBJ1-1; size: .; D: .; CDR3: CASSYSFRNTEAFF; DNA: TGTGCCAGCAGTTACTCGTTCAGGAACACTGAAGCTTTCTTT